The clone carrying this TCR beta chain came up a few times. This sample is drawn from a study of beta chain features in type 1 diabetes. Background on the study: Healthy donors and patients had similar age, gender and cell yields.

The collection from each donor was one heparinised blood draw averaging roughly 0.12 L. Researchers reported sorting CD4+ naive, central memory, regulatory and stem cell-like memory cells via CD45RO/CCR7/CD25/CD127/CD95/CD27. Populations obtained by sorting all exceeded 95% purity. Sequenced material consisted of expressed TCRB transcripts (all of the isolated RNA was reverse transcribed). This table comes from immunoSEQ multiplex PCR, and its TCRdb copy is limited to in-frame clones, with some not included. Here the sample spans around 240,000 clones, about 71% being singletons. Germline values: CDR1 SGHAT, CDR2 FQNNGV. The CDR3 totals 12 residues. The V gene lost 4 bases and the J gene lost 7 bases, with 11 bases spanning the gap.

Material: naive CD4+ T cells from blood. The sequence was collected from a man aged 30-40 years in good health. The chain carries TRBV11-2 and TRBJ2-7; D is perhaps TRBD1 (5 bases). This CDR3 reads CASSWTRSEQYF. Written as DNA, the CDR3 is TGTGCCAGCAGCTGGACACGGTCAGAGCAGTACTTC.